This T cell receptor (beta chain) was observed in a study of identical twins. TCRdb processed the 5' RACE reads anew with MiXCR; each CDR3 protein has one entry. Counted here are 200,000 to 250,000 distinct CDR3 sequences, around 15% occurring once; the ten biggest clones make up 8.8%. Study-level points and caveats: Invariant T cells like MAIT and iNKT could partly confound the zero-insertion analyses.

Deletions cut 1 base from V and 0 bases from J, with 10 bases between. Germline V gene lookup returns CDR1 SGHRS and CDR2 YFSETQ. The CDR3 extends over 16 amino acids. This clonotype appeared a few times. Its target is unknown. Sequences were obtained from memory (CD45RO+) T cells sorted from blood. This sequence joins TRBV5-1 and TRBJ2-2; D is undetermined. The origin of this receptor is a woman aged 18-35 years in good health. The CDR3 loop reads CASSLFRGTNTGELFF. The DNA of the CDR3 is TGCGCCAGCAGCTTGTTCCGCGGCACGAACACCGGGGAGCTGTTTTTT.